The 3 T cell receptor beta chains below come from one sample, sequenced in a study of blood T cell repertoires in COVID-19. Profiled with immunoSEQ multiplex PCR; TCRdb holds only in-frame clones, not every one. The data contain hundreds of thousands of clones, about four fifths of them singletons. What was sequenced was PBMCs or T cells enriched from blood (not recorded which). Receptors were obtained from a woman aged 55-70 years who had recovered from COVID-19.

V usage is TRBV6-5 and J usage is TRBJ1-2, with TRBD1 identical over 7 bases. CDR3 length equals 15 residues. After removal of 5 bases from V and 0 bases from J, the junction contained 6 bases not matched to a gene. Germline V gene lookup returns CDR1 MNHEY and CDR2 SVGAGI. CDR3: CASSNPGTANYGYTF. Here the CDR3 DNA reads TGTGCCAGCAGTAACCCTGGGACAGCTAACTATGGCTACACCTTC.

The chain recombines TRBV27 with TRBJ2-1, with 8 bases fitting TRBD1. Unmatched junction bases numbered 7, after V lost 3 bases and J lost 0 bases. The CDR3 totals 17 residues. From germline, CDR1 is MNHEY and CDR2 SMNVEV (reference sequence). CDR3 protein: CASSFTHRGNSYNEQFF. CDR3 DNA: TGTGCCAGCAGTTTCACCCACAGGGGGAACTCCTACAATGAGCAGTTCTTC.

The chain links TRBV5-6 to TRBJ2-1; D is perhaps TRBD2 (6 bases). V was trimmed by 4 bases and J by 5 bases, leaving 13 bases between them. The CDR3 spans 14 residues. CDR1 and CDR2 from the germline V gene are SGHDT and YYEEEE. The CDR3 sequence is CASSMTRSHNEQFF. CDR3 coding DNA: TGTGCCAGCAGCATGACTAGAAGTCACAATGAGCAGTTCTTC.